A single sample gave rise to the 20 T cell receptor beta chains below, sequenced in a study of T cell clonality in common variable immunodeficiency. TCRdb's table, derived via immunoSEQ multiplex PCR, lists solely in-frame clones and lacks some. There are over 40,000 clones in the sample, none observed a single time. Input material: peripheral blood mononuclear cells. These receptors originate from a person aged 18 to 75 in good health.

In its sample, this clone was seen many times. Read coverage stops 3 residues before the CDR3 terminus; the germline J gene supplies the remainder. This chain uses TRBV5-1 with TRBJ2-7; tentatively, D is TRBD1 (6 bases). V lost 1 base and J lost 4, with 21 bases in between. Germline V gene lookup returns CDR1 SGHRS and CDR2 YFSETQ. The CDR3 covers 17 residues. The part of the CDR3 DNA that was read is TGCGCCAGCAGCTTGTATATCGGTCAGGGGACCCAGTACGAG. Translation: CASSLYIGQGTQYE. The CDR3 as a whole reads CASSLYIGQGTQYEQYF. Combining the CDR3 with reference TRBV5-1 and TRBJ2-7 gives the whole variable domain KAGVTQTPRYLIKTRGQQVTLSCSPISGHRSVSWYQQTPGQGLQFLFEYFSETQRNKGNFPGRFSGRQFSNSRSEMNVSTLELGDSALYLCASSLYIGQGTQYEQYFGPGTRLTVT.

This clone showed up many times. The read ends 3 residues shy of where the CDR3 ends; the end is completed using the germline J gene. V gene TRBV30 combines with J gene TRBJ2-7; 8 nucleotides align to TRBD1. Trimming took 2 bases from V and 2 from J; bases not matched to a gene: 5. The CDR3 contains 14 residues. In germline, CDR1 is GTSNPN, CDR2 SVGIG (reference sequence). The part of the CDR3 DNA that was read is TGTGCCTGGAGTCCGGACAGGGCCACCTACGAG. This encodes CAWSPDRATYE. The complete CDR3 sequence is CAWSPDRATYEQYF.

In this sample, this clone turned up many times. Coverage ceases 3 residues before the CDR3 finishes, and the germline J gene fills in the end. The rearrangement links TRBV5-1 to TRBJ1-1; D is possibly TRBD1 (5 bases). Trimming took off 6 bases at V and 1 base at J, with 16 bases between the two ends. CDR1 and CDR2 from the germline V gene are SGHRS and YFSETQ. This CDR3 has 15 residues. The sequenced part of the CDR3 DNA is TGCGCCAGCACCGCTGACGCCGGACAGAACACTGAA. Amino acids: CASTADAGQNTE. The full CDR3 protein is CASTADAGQNTEAFF.

This clone was counted ten times or more. CDR3 protein: CASSLEADTEAFF. The CDR3 DNA, read in part, is TGCGCCAGCAGCTTGGAGGCTGACACTGAA. The V call is TRBV5-1, the J call TRBJ1-1; D not resolved. The CDR3 goes on 3 residues after the read ends, and that part is filled in from the germline J gene. Trimming left V 0 bases short and J 3 bases short, with 6 bases between. Germline lookup yields CDR1 SGHRS and CDR2 YFSETQ. This CDR3 comprises 13 residues.

This clone showed up many times. The CDR3 extends 3 residues past the end of the read, so its final part is completed from the germline J gene. The chain joins TRBV6-2 or TRBV6-3 to TRBJ2-1; D is perhaps TRBD2 (7 bases). Germline V gene sequence: CDR1 MNHEY, CDR2 SVGEGT. This CDR3 has 13 residues. The CDR3 is CAGGGSSYNEQFF. CDR3 DNA, as far as it was read: TGTGCAGGGGGGGGGAGCTCCTACAATGAG.

This clone has ten or more counts. The covered CDR3 bases are TGTGCCAGCCAGGCGGGTCTCTCACCC. Its translation is CASQAGLSP. The full CDR3 reads CASQAGLSPLHF. The chain employs TRBV7-9 and TRBJ1-6; no definite D call. The read gets to within 3 residues of the CDR3 end, and the germline J gene fills in the rest. In germline, CDR1 is SEHNR, CDR2 FQNEAQ (reference sequence). The V gene lost 8 bases and the J gene lost 10 bases, with 12 bases spanning the gap. This CDR3 spans 12 amino acids.

This clone was counted only a few times. The read finishes 3 residues shy of the CDR3 end, and the germline J gene is used to complete it. The V and J genes are TRBV19 and TRBJ1-4; D perhaps matches TRBD1 (5 bases). The CDR3 has 15 residues. Per germline, CDR1 LNHDA and CDR2 SQIVND (reference sequence). This chain's CDR3 is CATLRGAGYNSPLFF. CDR3 bases read: TGTGCCACCCTCCGAGGGGCGGGGTATAATTCACCA.

There are many counts of this clone. The read ends 3 residues shy of where the CDR3 ends; the end is completed using the germline J gene. The chain uses TRBV4-1 and TRBJ2-7, with 8 positions matching TRBD1. Trimming took 4 bases from V and 1 from J; bases not matched to a gene: 9. This CDR3 comprises 16 residues. Per germline, CDR1 MGHRA and CDR2 YSYEKL. The DNA read from the CDR3 is TGCGCCAGCAGCCCCACCGGGACAGGCGCTTCCTACGAG. Protein: CASSPTGTGASYE. The whole CDR3 reads CASSPTGTGASYEQYF.

This clone was counted at least ten times. The CDR3 end lies 3 residues beyond the end of the read and is filled in from the germline J gene. The chain couples TRBV7-8 to TRBJ2-1, with 12 nucleotides matching TRBD2. This CDR3 is built from 15 residues. The germline V gene encodes CDR1 SGHVS and CDR2 FQNEAQ. Trimming cost V 2 bases and J 8 bases; bases outside gene matches: 4. Incomplete CDR3 DNA: TGTGCCAGCAGCTTATTACTAGCGGGGGGCGATGAG. Its translation is CASSLLLAGGDE. The CDR3 reads in full as CASSLLLAGGDEQFF.

About this clone itself: The read finishes 3 residues shy of the CDR3 end, and the germline J gene is used to complete it. The chain employs TRBV7-8 and TRBJ1-1; TRBD1 agrees at 7 bases. The ends lost 5 bases at V and 6 bases at J; junction bases unmatched: 3. The germline CDR1 and CDR2 sequences are SGHVS and FQNEAQ. The CDR3 spans 12 residues. The sequenced part of the CDR3 DNA is TGTGCCAGCAGCCATACAGGGGCTGAA. Amino acids: CASSHTGAE. The full CDR3 is CASSHTGAEAFF. Full variable domain (rest looked up from reference TRBV7-8 and TRBJ1-1): GAGVSQSPRYKVAKRGQDVALRCDPISGHVSLFWYQQALGQGPEFLTYFQNEAQLDKSGLPSDRFFAERPEGSVSTLKIQRTQQEDSAVYLCASSHTGAEAFFGQGTRLTVV.

A few counts support this clone. A much more abundant neighbour one base away suggests this may be a read error. The CDR3 end falls 3 residues outside the read, so it is completed with the germline J gene. The chain employs TRBV19 and TRBJ2-3; 12 bases are a match to TRBD1. The CDR3 is made up of 17 amino acids. From germline, CDR1 is LNHDA and CDR2 SQIVND (reference sequence). The CDR3 DNA, read in part, is TGTGCCAGTTGGGGGAGGCCCGGGACAGGGGGCAATCAGCCG. It is translated as CASWGRPGTGGNQP. The full CDR3 sequence reads CASWGRPGTGGNQPQYF.

This clone was found many times. The sequenced CDR3 bases are TGTGCCAGCAGCTTACAGGGCCATGAG. The encoded protein is CASSLQGHE. The whole CDR3 sequence reads CASSLQGHEQFF. The V gene is TRBV5-6, the J gene TRBJ2-1, with a weak D call TRBD1 (6 bases). The CDR3 is cut off 3 residues early in the read; its end comes from the germline J gene. The germline V gene has CDR1 SGHDT and CDR2 YYEEEE. V dropped 2 bases and J dropped 8 bases, with 8 bases sitting between them. The CDR3 loop spans 12 amino acids.

There are many counts of this clone. The CDR3 end lies 3 residues beyond the end of the read and is filled in from the germline J gene. The rearrangement links TRBV6-2 or TRBV6-3 to TRBJ2-3; TRBD2 matches 10 bases. Germline V gene sequence: CDR1 MNHEY, CDR2 SVGEGT. V shed 1 base, J shed 5 bases, and the junction held 3 bases outside the gene matches. The length of the CDR3 is 15 residues. CDR3 DNA (partial): TGTGCCAGCAGTTACTTGGGGACTAGCGTAGATACG. Amino acids: CASSYLGTSVDT. The CDR3 in full is CASSYLGTSVDTQYF.

This clone has a count of ten or more. The read terminates 3 residues before the CDR3 end, so the remaining end is supplied by the germline J gene. V and J are TRBV12-3 or TRBV12-4 and TRBJ1-4, with TRBD1 matching 7 bases. CDR3 size: 15 residues. J was trimmed by 2 bases and V by 6 bases; bases with no gene match: 6. CDR3 amino acids: CASREGTATNEKLFF. The sequenced CDR3 bases are TGTGCCAGCAGGGAAGGGACAGCGACTAATGAAAAA.

This clone was seen ten or more times. The read ends 3 residues early relative to the CDR3; the germline J gene fills the gap. The chain joins TRBV10-1 to TRBJ1-5; the D gene is possibly TRBD1 (5 bases). With 4 bases removed from V and 5 bases from J, the gap between germline ends came to 21 bases. Germline loops: CDR1 WNHNN, CDR2 SYGVQD (reference sequence). The CDR3 length is 17 residues. CDR3 residues: CASSVVRRGDFHQPQHF. Incomplete CDR3 DNA: TGCGCCAGCAGTGTGGTTCGTCGGGGGGATTTTCATCAGCCC.

This clone showed up many times. The CDR3 end lies 3 residues beyond the end of the read and is filled in from the germline J gene. This chain links TRBV7-7 with TRBJ2-5; D possibly corresponds to TRBD2 (6 bases). Deletions cut 0 bases from V and 2 bases from J, with 10 bases between. The CDR3 consists of 15 residues. Germline CDR1 is SSHAT and CDR2 is FNYEAQ (reference sequence). This CDR3 reads CASSLAGTLQETQYF. CDR3 DNA, as far as it was read: TGTGCCAGCAGCTTAGCAGGGACTCTACAAGAGACC.

This clone has ten or more counts. From the germline J gene comes the end of the CDR3, since the read stops 3 residues before it. J is TRBJ1-1 and V is TRBV29-1; D is unresolved. Germline V gene data show CDR1 as SQVTM and CDR2 as ANQGSEA. V lost 7 bases to trimming and J lost 5 bases, with 20 bases between them. There are 14 residues in the CDR3. The part of the CDR3 DNA that was read is TGCAGCGGTAACTTCGGGGTGGTCGGAACTGAA. It codes for CSGNFGVVGTE. The CDR3 reads in full as CSGNFGVVGTEAFF.

This clone was recorded at least ten times. The read comes to an end 3 residues before the CDR3 does, leaving the germline J gene to fill in the end. The chain uses TRBV7-8 and TRBJ1-2; weak D call: TRBD1 (5 bases). The CDR3 runs to 14 residues. CDR1 SGHVS and CDR2 FQNEAQ come from the germline V gene. Trimming removed 5 bases at V and 2 bases at J, with 12 bases between. The CDR3 DNA, read in part, is TGTGCCAGCAGCCCGGGACTCGGGAACTATGGC. Its translation is CASSPGLGNYG. The CDR3 as a whole reads CASSPGLGNYGYTF.

This clone came up many times. The CDR3 end is not reached by the read, which stops 3 residues before it; the germline J gene fills it in. In the same sample, other DNA sequences code for this CDR3. The rearrangement uses TRBV7-2 and TRBJ2-1; 8 positions match TRBD2. Germline CDR1 is SGHTA and CDR2 is FQGNSA. The CDR3 spans 15 residues. V was clipped by 4 bases and J by 4 bases; unmatched bases: 6. The covered CDR3 bases are TGTGCCAGCAGCTCCACTAGCGGACAGTACAATGAG. Its protein is CASSSTSGQYNE. The entire CDR3 sequence reads CASSSTSGQYNEQFF.

This clone was seen many times. The read terminates 3 residues before the CDR3 end, so the remaining end is supplied by the germline J gene. J is TRBJ2-2 and V is TRBV5-4; D is unresolved. Per germline, CDR1 SGHNT and CDR2 YYREEE (reference sequence). The length of the CDR3 is 15 residues. The covered CDR3 bases are TGTGCCAGCAGCTTGTTTACCGGGTATGGCTCACCG. This sequence encodes CASSLFTGYGSP. The full-length CDR3 reads as CASSLFTGYGSPLFF.